Listed below are T cell receptor beta chains from one sample, sequenced in a study of blood T cell repertoires in COVID-19. Assay used: immunoSEQ multiplex PCR; TCRdb lists only in-frame clones, some missing. This repertoire shows 170,000 or so clones, around nine tenths found once; its top ten account for approximately 2.5%. Sequencing input: peripheral blood. The receptors stem from a man in his forties with active or convalescent COVID-19. Each CDR3 is given with its conserved first and last residue. The order of the fields is D gene, J gene, V gene, clone size, CDR3 DNA, CDR3 protein. The D gene is left open where the match is weak. The listing skips clone size in some rows; elsewhere it reads once, few, many or a size class.

TRBD2	TRBJ2-1	TRBV24-1	NA	TGTGCCACCAGTGTTCGGGGAGGGTACAATGAGCAGTTCTTC	CATSVRGGYNEQFF
NA	TRBJ1-3	TRBV4-3	NA	TGCGCCAGCAGCCAAGATTGGGGGGGCTCTGGAAACACCATATATTTT	CASSQDWGGSGNTIYF
NA	TRBJ1-1	TRBV27	NA	TGTGCCAGCAGTTTAAGAACTTTGAACACTGAAGCTTTCTTT	CASSLRTLNTEAFF
NA	TRBJ1-5	TRBV3-1/TRBV3-2	NA	TGTGCCAGCAGCCAAGATATGCGGGGGAGCAATCAGCCCCAGCATTTT	CASSQDMRGSNQPQHF
TRBD1	TRBJ2-7	TRBV2	NA	TGTGCCAGCAGCGGGACAGGGCTGGGAGAGCAGTACTTC	CASSGTGLGEQYF
NA	TRBJ2-3	TRBV7-8	NA	TGTGCCAGCAGCTTAGTGGGGGCGTCTGGCACAGATACGCAGTATTTT	CASSLVGASGTDTQYF
NA	TRBJ2-2	TRBV5-4	NA	TGTGCCAGCAGCTTGGCGTCTCCTTCGAACACCGGGGAGCTGTTTTTT	CASSLASPSNTGELFF
TRBD1	TRBJ2-5	TRBV30	NA	TGTGCCTGGGATAGACAGGGGGGTATAGAGACCCAGTACTTC	CAWDRQGGIETQYF
NA	TRBJ2-5	TRBV29-1	NA	TGCAGCGCTCCGGAGGGGGGGTGGGAGACCCAGTACTTC	CSAPEGGWETQYF
TRBD1	TRBJ1-1	TRBV29-1	NA	TGCAGCGAAGGACAGGGTATGGTGAAGACTGAAGCTTTCTTT	CSEGQGMVKTEAFF
NA	TRBJ2-3	TRBV7-2	NA	TGTGCCAGCAGCTTAGGAATAGCAGATACGCAGTATTTT	CASSLGIADTQYF
NA	TRBJ1-1	TRBV5-4	NA	TGTGCCAGCAGCTTGACAGAGTTGAACACTGAAGCTTTCTTT	CASSLTELNTEAFF
NA	TRBJ1-4	TRBV6-5	NA	TGTGCCAGCAGGATCAGTGCAACTAATGAAAAACTGTTTTTT	CASRISATNEKLFF
TRBD1	TRBJ1-2	TRBV27	few	TGTGCCAGCAGTTCTCGGACAGGGGGATACTATGGCTACACCTTC	CASSSRTGGYYGYTF
NA	TRBJ1-6	TRBV30	few	TGTGCCTGGAGTGTAAGGGAGAATTCACCCCTCCACTTT	CAWSVRENSPLHF
NA	TRBJ1-3	TRBV2	NA	TGTGCCAGCAGTGAAGTGGCGGGCTCTGGAAACACCATATATTTT	CASSEVAGSGNTIYF
NA	TRBJ1-6	TRBV7-9	NA	TGTGCCAGCAGGCCAAAAGACAGATTGAATTCACCCCTCCACTTT	CASRPKDRLNSPLHF
TRBD2	TRBJ2-1	TRBV7-2	NA	TGTGCCAGCAGCTTAGTCAGCGGGGGTTACAATGAGCAGTTCTTC	CASSLVSGGYNEQFF
NA	TRBJ1-2	TRBV7-9	NA	TGTGCCAGCAGCCCTGGGGGGGCGCCCCACTATGGCTACACCTTC	CASSPGGAPHYGYTF
NA	TRBJ1-2	TRBV7-2	NA	TGTGCCAGCAGCCCCGACAGGAACTATGGCTACACCTTC	CASSPDRNYGYTF
TRBD1	TRBJ1-6	TRBV5-1	NA	TGCGCCAGCAGCTTGACGGGACAGAATTCACCCCTCCACTTT	CASSLTGQNSPLHF
NA	TRBJ1-3	TRBV4-2	NA	TGTGCCAGCAGCCAAGATAACGAGGCCAGCTCTGGAAACACCATATATTTT	CASSQDNEASSGNTIYF
TRBD2	TRBJ2-3	TRBV29-1	NA	TGCAGCGTTGAGACTAGCGGGGTATCTAGCACAGATACGCAGTATTTT	CSVETSGVSSTDTQYF
NA	TRBJ2-7	TRBV11-1	NA	TGTGCCAGCAGCTTAACTCGGGTCTCCTACGAGCAGTACTTC	CASSLTRVSYEQYF
TRBD2	TRBJ2-5	TRBV10-3	NA	TGTGCCATCAAAGAGACTAGCGGGGCGCAAGAGACCCAGTACTTC	CAIKETSGAQETQYF
TRBD1	TRBJ1-1	TRBV10-3	once	TGTGCCATCAGTCTACAGGGGAGCGACACTGAAGCTTTCTTT	CAISLQGSDTEAFF
NA	TRBJ1-6	TRBV19	NA	TGTGCCAGTGGTCAGGGCTATAATTCACCCCTCCACTTT	CASGQGYNSPLHF
TRBD2	TRBJ2-7	TRBV7-8	NA	TGTGCCAGCAGTCCCAGCGGGGCCGCGGACGAGCAGTACTTC	CASSPSGAADEQYF
NA	TRBJ1-1	TRBV5-1	once	TGCGCCAGCAGCTCGACGGGAGGGGACACTGAAGCTTTCTTT	CASSSTGGDTEAFF
NA	TRBJ2-2	TRBV4-2	NA	TGTGCCAGCAGCCAAGATTTTTTCGCGGGCGGGGAGCTGTTTTTT	CASSQDFFAGGELFF
NA	TRBJ1-1	TRBV7-9	many	TGTGCCAGCAGCCCTGAGGGTAGGTACACTGAAGCTTTCTTT	CASSPEGRYTEAFF
TRBD2	TRBJ2-5	TRBV4-1	once	TGCGCCAGCAGCCAACCCTCAGCGGGGGGGCTCGAGACCCAGTACTTC	CASSQPSAGGLETQYF
NA	TRBJ2-3	TRBV19	NA	TGTGCCAGTAGTACTAGGACTGGGAGCACAGATACGCAGTATTTT	CASSTRTGSTDTQYF
NA	TRBJ2-1	TRBV7-8	NA	TGTGCCAGCACCGCTTTAACGGGGTCCTACAATGAGCAGTTCTTC	CASTALTGSYNEQFF
NA	TRBJ1-3	TRBV30	NA	TGTGCCTGGAGGAACATCTCTGGAAACACCATATATTTT	CAWRNISGNTIYF
NA	TRBJ1-4	TRBV6-5	once	TGTGCCAGCACCTTGGACAGCCTAGGGGAAAAACTGTTTTTT	CASTLDSLGEKLFF
TRBD2	TRBJ2-2	TRBV6-2/TRBV6-3	NA	TGTGCCAGCAGTTCTACAAGCGGGGGGGCCCACACCGGGGAGCTGTTTTTT	CASSSTSGGAHTGELFF
NA	TRBJ1-2	TRBV14	NA	TGTGCCAGCCGCCGCAGTAGGCGCGGTGGCTACACCTTC	CASRRSRRGGYTF
NA	TRBJ1-5	TRBV6-2/TRBV6-3	NA	TGTGCCAGCAGTGGACAGAATCAGCCCCAGCATTTT	CASSGQNQPQHF
NA	TRBJ2-6	TRBV4-3	NA	TGCGCCAGCAGCCAAGATTACGGGGTCGGGGCCAACGTCCTGACTTTC	CASSQDYGVGANVLTF
TRBD1	TRBJ1-4	TRBV30	NA	TGTGCCCATGGGGCAGGGGGCGGTAATGAAAAACTGTTTTTT	CAHGAGGGNEKLFF
NA	TRBJ2-7	TRBV6-6	few	TGTGCCAGCAGTTACTCGGGGGGAGGAGAGCAGTACTTC	CASSYSGGGEQYF
NA	TRBJ2-2	TRBV5-1	NA	TGCGCCAGCAGCTTGGCAGGGGACGGGGAGCTGTTTTTT	CASSLAGDGELFF
TRBD1	TRBJ1-2	TRBV28	once	TGTGCCAGCAGTTTCCCTCAGGGGGTCACGCATGATGGCTACACCTTC	CASSFPQGVTHDGYTF
NA	TRBJ1-1	TRBV7-2	NA	TGTGCCAGCGCAGTTGATCTCGGCAGGGAAGCTTTCTTT	CASAVDLGREAFF
NA	TRBJ1-2	TRBV10-3	NA	TGTGCCATCGGGGGGGACCGAGACCTATACTATGGCTACACCTTC	CAIGGDRDLYYGYTF
TRBD1	TRBJ1-5	TRBV7-9	NA	TGTGCCAGCAGTTGGGACAGGGGCAATCAGCCCCAGCATTTT	CASSWDRGNQPQHF
NA	TRBJ2-1	TRBV14	NA	TGTGCCAGCAGCCAGGTGGGGCCAGGCGATCGCAATGAGCAGTTCTTC	CASSQVGPGDRNEQFF
TRBD1	TRBJ1-3	TRBV5-1	once	TGCGCCAGCAGCGGGGGACAGGCGGGAAACACCATATATTTT	CASSGGQAGNTIYF
NA	TRBJ2-7	TRBV28	NA	TGTGCCAGCATGTTTCGGGGGATGGCCTACGAGCAGTACTTC	CASMFRGMAYEQYF
TRBD1	TRBJ2-3	TRBV10-3	NA	TGTGCCAGCCGGGGACAGATCACTAGCACAGATACGCAGTATTTT	CASRGQITSTDTQYF
NA	TRBJ1-6	TRBV19	NA	TGTGCCAGTAGTGAAAGGAGCTCCTATAATTCACCCCTCCACTTT	CASSERSSYNSPLHF
TRBD1	TRBJ1-5	TRBV2	NA	TGTGCCAGCAGAGGGACAGGGGGGATGAGCAATCAGCCCCAGCATTTT	CASRGTGGMSNQPQHF
TRBD1	TRBJ2-7	TRBV7-9	NA	TGTGCCAGCAGCCTGACAGGGACCCACTACGAGCAGTACTTC	CASSLTGTHYEQYF
NA	TRBJ1-2	TRBV6-1	NA	TGTGCCAGCAGTGATCGGGGGGGTTATGGCTACACCTTC	CASSDRGGYGYTF